This TCR beta chain was observed in a study of T cell clones after liver transplantation (dated 2019 in TCRdb). Study-level background: The samples were obtained from ITN030ST, a randomized trial that attempted immunosuppression withdrawal within 2 years after liver transplantation. A cohort of 8 liver transplant recipients was studied, of whom 3 were classified as tolerant and 5 as non-tolerant. No induction therapy was given to the subjects, and standard immunosuppression was administered until randomization at 12-24 months post-transplant. Of the eight recipients, three were HCV-positive, while the remaining recipients had been transplanted for non-autoimmune, non-viral indications. Blood samples were collected pre-transplant, pre-randomization before withdrawal, and post-randomization after either complete withdrawal or failed withdrawal. As an antigen-independent comparator for donor-reactive sequences, third party-reactive TCRbeta sequences were also identified from pre-transplant MLRs. Donor-reactive T cell clones were identified by TCRbeta sequencing after a pre-transplant mixed lymphocyte reaction and then tracked in post-transplant blood. Tolerance was defined as complete immunosuppression withdrawal for at least one year with no rise in liver enzymes beyond twice the upper limit of normal.

V was cut back by 0 bases and J by 6 bases, leaving a gap of 12 bases between them. Based on the germline V gene (reference sequence), the CDR1 and CDR2 sequences are MNHNY and SVGAGI. From the cysteine up to the phenylalanine, the CDR3 has a length of 14 residues. The retained sequence is limited to the CDR3, 42 bases, with the frame set at the first base. High-throughput TCRbeta CDR3 sequencing of frozen genomic DNA was performed by immunoSEQ, with PCR amplification, mapping, bias correction and internal controls included. As for how the authors treated the data: Productive rearrangements were retained, and unique TCRbeta sequences were defined by the CDR3 nucleotide sequence together with the V and J gene. For a sequence to be called donor-reactive, it needed a frequency of at least 0.01% and at least 5-fold expansion in CFSE-low cells compared with unstimulated pre-transplant cells. To ensure at least 90% detection power, minimum frequency thresholds were set for each subject based on that subject's lowest-template unstimulated sample. Jensen-Shannon divergence between the top 1000 TCRbeta sequences after and before transplant was used to measure repertoire turnover. Two-sided Fisher's exact tests were used to test for changes in the detection of donor-reactive sequences. The table was pulled from immuneACCESS by TCRdb, which kept in-frame rearrangements only. Such tables lose some clones; where checked, under half of the loss comes from unresolved V genes, and the rest has no known cause. That table gives V, J and clone size, and the DNA gave D and trimming. This sample lists tens of thousands of clones; less than 90% were detected once. Of the sample, over 2.5% is held by the ten largest clones.

As regards this clone: The antigen it binds to is not known. It has no much larger one-base neighbor in the sample; base qualities were not kept.

Paper-wide results and their limitations: Circulating donor-reactive CD4 TCRbeta sequences fell significantly post-transplant in 5 of 8 subjects, irrespective of tolerance or HCV status. Without allograft tissue specimens, donor-reactive T cells may have migrated into the graft rather than being deleted. A greater decline was seen for donor-reactive sequences than for third party-reactive sequences, suggesting partial antigen-specific deletion unrelated to withdrawal success. Because of small, heterogeneous patient numbers and non-standardized post-transplant time points, the conclusions were only preliminary. Low numbers of available donor cells limited the measurable donor-reactive repertoire in a couple of subjects. When repertoire turnover was accounted for, significantly reduced detection of donor-reactive sequences was found in 7 of 8 subjects for CD4 and in 8 of 8 subjects for CD8.

Thawed unstimulated PBMCs were stained for CD3, CD4 and CD8 and FACS-sorted into CD3+CD4+ and CD3+CD8+ populations. All 8 studied subjects were randomized to withdrawal of immunosuppression. The Qiagen DNeasy Blood and Tissue Kit was used to isolate genomic DNA. Sequenced here: CD4+ T cells from blood, sampled at the 22-month timepoint. The origin of this receptor is a human patient who received a liver transplant. Donor T cells from the graft may be present among the T cells after a transplant. This receptor chain uses TRBV6-6 and TRBJ2-7; TRBD1 is a possible D gene, resting on 6 matching bases. The DNA sequence is as follows: TGTGCCAGCAGTTACTCAACAGGGACCTCCGAGCAGTACTTC. Its translation is CASSYSTGTSEQYF.